A single sample is the source of the 21 T cell receptor beta chains below, sequenced in a study of blood T cell repertoires in COVID-19. Produced via immunoSEQ multiplex PCR; TCRdb's table is partial and in-frame only. The repertoire holds some 320,000 clones, with around 87% as singletons. Sequencing was performed on peripheral blood. These receptors were taken from a woman aged 45-60 years who had recovered from COVID-19.

The rearrangement uses TRBV11-3 and TRBJ1-1; TRBD1 is a possible D gene (5 bases). Germline-derived CDR1 and CDR2 are SGHNT and YENEEA. The CDR3 spans 13 residues. Trimming stripped 3 bases from V and 3 bases from J, with 8 bases between. The CDR3 loop reads CASSFGGDTEAFF. CDR3 coding DNA: TGTGCCAGCAGCTTTGGGGGGGACACTGAAGCTTTCTTT. Combining the CDR3 with reference TRBV11-3 and TRBJ1-1 gives the whole variable domain EAGVVQSPRYKIIEKKQPVAFWCNPISGHNTLYWYLQNLGQGPELLIRYENEEAVDDSQLPKDRFSAERLKGVDSTLKIQPAELGDSAVYLCASSFGGDTEAFFGQGTRLTVV.

This chain uses TRBV9 with TRBJ1-1, with 8 nucleotides matching TRBD1. Trimming at V came to 0 bases and at J to 1 base, leaving 5 bases not matched to a gene. The CDR3 contains 16 residues. CDR1 is SGDLS and CDR2 is YYNGEE in the germline V gene. CDR3 region: CASSVGLGQANTEAFF. The CDR3 region has the DNA TGTGCCAGCAGCGTAGGACTGGGACAGGCGAACACTGAAGCTTTCTTT.

The genes are TRBV3-1 (or the pseudogene TRBV3-2) and TRBJ1-2, with 7 bases that match TRBD1. The CDR3 length is 15 residues. Unmatched junction bases numbered 7, after V lost 2 bases and J lost 4 bases. Germline CDR1 LGHDT, CDR2 YNNKEL (reference sequence). The CDR3 DNA is TGTGCCAGCAGCCAATTTTCGGGACAGAGCTATGGCTACACCTTC. Protein: CASSQFSGQSYGYTF.

The chain employs TRBV5-1 and TRBJ2-3, with 8 bases identical to TRBD1. The CDR3 sequence is 14 residues long. Germline CDR1 is SGHRS and CDR2 is YFSETQ. The V segment lost 3 bases and the J segment 6 bases; nucleotides outside the gene matches: 6. The CDR3: CASSSMTGEDTQYF. As DNA, the CDR3 is TGCGCCAGCAGCTCCATGACAGGGGAGGATACGCAGTATTTT.

In its sample, this clone was seen once. J is TRBJ1-2 and V is TRBV28; D is possibly TRBD1 (5 bases). The CDR3 runs 15 residues. Trimming pared 3 bases from V and 4 bases from J, leaving 15 bases between. Germline values: CDR1 MDHEN, CDR2 SYDVKM. The CDR3 coding sequence is TGTGCCAGCAGTTTGCCAGGGAGGAGCGGCTATGGCTACACCTTC. This gives the protein CASSLPGRSGYGYTF.

For the CDR3, the DNA is TGCGCCAGCAGCTTGTGGGCTAGCGGGAGTGTCAATGAGCAGTTCTTC. It codes for CASSLWASGSVNEQFF. The gene calls are TRBV5-1 and TRBJ2-1; TRBD2 agrees at 10 bases. V lost 1 base and J lost 6; bases outside the gene matches: 7. In germline, CDR1 is SGHRS, CDR2 YFSETQ. The length of the CDR3 is 16 residues.

This clone was recorded once. The chain joins TRBV5-6 to TRBJ2-7; D gene uncertain. The germline V gene has CDR1 SGHDT and CDR2 YYEEEE. This CDR3 comprises 9 residues. Trimming took 5 bases from V and 12 from J, leaving 9 bases between them. The CDR3 reads CASSSGRYF. Written as DNA, the CDR3 is TGTGCCAGCAGTTCAGGTAGGTACTTC. Combining the CDR3 with reference TRBV5-6 and TRBJ2-7 gives the whole variable domain DAGVTQSPTHLIKTRGQQVTLRCSPKSGHDTVSWYQQALGQGPQFIFQYYEEEERQRGNFPDRFSGHQFPNYSSELNVNALLLGDSALYLCASSSGRYFGPGTRLTVT.

J is TRBJ2-3 and V is TRBV18; tentative D call: TRBD2 (7 bases). The germline V and J ends were trimmed by 7 bases and 1 base, with 18 bases remaining between them. Germline V lookup: CDR1 KGHSH, CDR2 LQKENI. This CDR3 is built from 16 residues. DNA for the CDR3: TGTGCCAGCTTGAGTCGGGGGGCCGCGGGCACAGATACGCAGTATTTT. This sequence encodes CASLSRGAAGTDTQYF. The variable domain in full, completed from reference TRBV18 and TRBJ2-3, reads NAGVMQNPRHLVRRRGQEARLRCSPMKGHSHVYWYRQLPEEGLKFMVYLQKENIIDESGMPKERFSAEFPKEGPSILRIQQVVRGDSAAYFCASLSRGAAGTDTQYFGPGTRLTVL.

This clone has a handful of counts. The chain uses TRBV19 and TRBJ1-1, with D unclear. With 0 bases removed from V and 1 base from J, the gap between germline ends came to 9 bases. This CDR3 is built from 15 residues. CDR1 is LNHDA and CDR2 is SQIVND in the germline V gene (reference sequence). The CDR3 region is CASSIDLRPNTEAFF. CDR3 nucleotides: TGTGCCAGTAGTATAGATCTTCGTCCGAACACTGAAGCTTTCTTT.

V is TRBV6-2 or TRBV6-3 and J is TRBJ2-7; D perhaps matches TRBD1 (6 bases). The germline CDR1 and CDR2 sequences are MNHEY and SVGEGT. V was trimmed by 4 bases and J by 6 bases, leaving 16 bases between them. This CDR3 contains 14 residues. CDR3 coding DNA: TGTGCCAGCAGTTCGCCCGACAGGCCGGCCGAGCAGTACTTC. Its protein is CASSSPDRPAEQYF.

The rearrangement links TRBV9 to TRBJ1-2, with TRBD1 matching 7 bases. V lost 4 bases to trimming and J lost 7 bases; unmatched junction nucleotides: 16. The CDR3 has 16 residues. Germline CDR1 reads SGDLS; CDR2 reads YYNGEE. CDR3 sequence: CASSFYFLGGAGGYTF. CDR3 sequence (DNA): TGTGCCAGCAGCTTTTACTTCCTAGGGGGCGCCGGTGGCTACACCTTC.

The chain couples TRBV6-6 to TRBJ1-5; no reliable D call. V gave up 2 bases and J gave up 5 bases, with 10 bases separating them. Germline V gives CDR1 MNHNY, CDR2 SVGAGI (reference sequence). CDR3 length: 14 amino acids. CDR3 region: CASSYGSGHQPQHF. The CDR3 coding sequence is TGTGCCAGCAGTTACGGTTCGGGTCATCAGCCCCAGCATTTT.

The chain uses TRBV11-2 and TRBJ2-7; TRBD2 matches at 9 bases. With 2 bases clipped from V and 1 base from J, the junction kept 3 bases outside the gene matches. This CDR3 comprises 15 residues. Germline V gene sequence: CDR1 SGHAT, CDR2 FQNNGV. In DNA form, the CDR3 reads TGTGCCAGCAGCTTACGCGGGGGGGCGTCCTACGAGCAGTACTTC. Amino acids: CASSLRGGASYEQYF.

This clone showed up just a few times. V is TRBV19 and J is TRBJ2-3; D is perhaps TRBD2 (5 bases). Trimming shortened V by 0 bases and J by 11 bases, and 9 bases separated the two germline ends. The germline V gene has CDR1 LNHDA and CDR2 SQIVND (reference sequence). The CDR3 runs 12 residues. The CDR3 is CASSIEGRGQYF. The CDR3 DNA is TGTGCCAGTAGTATAGAGGGCCGGGGGCAGTATTTT.

This chain connects TRBV5-1 to TRBJ1-1, with D unresolved. The CDR3 has 14 residues. With 0 bases removed from V and 1 base from J, the gap between germline ends came to 7 bases. Germline CDR1 SGHRS, CDR2 YFSETQ. CDR3 nucleotide sequence: TGCGCCAGCAGCTTGGCCGCGGGGAACACTGAAGCTTTCTTT. It yields the protein CASSLAAGNTEAFF.

The chain employs TRBV4-3 and TRBJ2-1; perhaps TRBD2 as D (5 bases). Germline CDR1 is LGHNA and CDR2 is YSLEER. V gave up 2 bases and J gave up 3 bases, with 17 bases separating them. The CDR3 is made up of 17 amino acids. CDR3 DNA sequence: TGCGCCAGCAGCCAATCTACCTGGGAGATTCGCTACAATGAGCAGTTCTTC. This gives the protein CASSQSTWEIRYNEQFF.

The chain employs TRBV29-1 and TRBJ2-1, with TRBD1 as a possible D gene (6 bases). The CDR3 covers 11 residues. Germline assignment: CDR1 SQVTM and CDR2 ANQGSEA. Trimming removed 5 bases at V and 6 bases at J, with 8 bases between. As DNA, the CDR3 is TGCAGCGTTTTACAGGGCAATGAGCAGTTCTTC. It translates to CSVLQGNEQFF.

This chain links TRBV6-5 with TRBJ2-5; 8 nucleotides match TRBD2. The CDR3 spans 13 residues. V was pared by 6 bases and J by 5 bases, with 5 bases of the junction left unmatched. Germline CDR1 MNHEY, CDR2 SVGAGI. Written as DNA, the CDR3 is TGTGCCAGCAGGACTCCGGGGGGGGAGACCCAGTACTTC. Its protein is CASRTPGGETQYF.

J is TRBJ2-1 and V is TRBV12-2; the table gives TRBD2 as D, unverified against the DNA. TRBV12-2 is a pseudogene. The CDR3 is 21 amino acids. CDR3 sequence (DNA): TGTGCAAGTCGCTTAACGCCGGGCCTGATGCGGGAGGGGAGCTCCTACAATGAGCAGTTCTTC. Translating it yields CASRLTPGLMREGSSYNEQFF.

The chain links TRBV18 to TRBJ2-7, with TRBD1 matching 10 bases. Trimming took 6 bases from V and 3 from J; bases not matched to a gene: 5. The germline CDR1 and CDR2 sequences are KGHSH and LQKENI. This CDR3 has 14 residues. This CDR3 is CASSAGTGVYEQYF. The CDR3 bases are TGTGCCAGCTCCGCCGGGACAGGGGTCTACGAGCAGTACTTC.

The chain uses TRBV29-1 and TRBJ2-3, with D tentatively TRBD1 (5 bases). Germline values: CDR1 SQVTM, CDR2 ANQGSEA. The V end was cut by 4 bases, the J end by 4 bases, with 9 bases between. The CDR3 is made up of 12 amino acids. The CDR3 coding sequence is TGCAGCGTTGGGACACATTCAGATACGCAGTATTTT. Residues: CSVGTHSDTQYF.